This T cell receptor beta chain was sequenced in a study of T cell responses to AZD1222 COVID-19 vaccine. Germline CDR1 reads ENHRY; CDR2 reads SYGVKD. CDR3 length equals 13 residues. V lost 1 base, J lost 3 bases, and 6 bases lay in between. About this clone itself: Antigen unknown.

Method: immunoSEQ multiplex PCR; TCRdb's copy keeps in-frame clones and lacks some. The table has 85,000 to 100,000 clones, just over 85% seen once; the top ten hold approximately 6.8%. Notes on the study in general: Distributed over spike, vaccine-associated CD4 TCRs predominated at 160-218 and 743-854.

Here the sequenced sample was peripheral blood, taken on day 0 of AZD1222 vaccination. The chain recombines TRBV10-3 with TRBJ2-5, with D possibly TRBD2 on 6 matching bases. The TCR originated in an adult in good health. CDR3 nucleotides: TGTGCCATCAGTGAGTTAGCGGAAGAGACCCAGTACTTC. This gives the protein CAISELAEETQYF.